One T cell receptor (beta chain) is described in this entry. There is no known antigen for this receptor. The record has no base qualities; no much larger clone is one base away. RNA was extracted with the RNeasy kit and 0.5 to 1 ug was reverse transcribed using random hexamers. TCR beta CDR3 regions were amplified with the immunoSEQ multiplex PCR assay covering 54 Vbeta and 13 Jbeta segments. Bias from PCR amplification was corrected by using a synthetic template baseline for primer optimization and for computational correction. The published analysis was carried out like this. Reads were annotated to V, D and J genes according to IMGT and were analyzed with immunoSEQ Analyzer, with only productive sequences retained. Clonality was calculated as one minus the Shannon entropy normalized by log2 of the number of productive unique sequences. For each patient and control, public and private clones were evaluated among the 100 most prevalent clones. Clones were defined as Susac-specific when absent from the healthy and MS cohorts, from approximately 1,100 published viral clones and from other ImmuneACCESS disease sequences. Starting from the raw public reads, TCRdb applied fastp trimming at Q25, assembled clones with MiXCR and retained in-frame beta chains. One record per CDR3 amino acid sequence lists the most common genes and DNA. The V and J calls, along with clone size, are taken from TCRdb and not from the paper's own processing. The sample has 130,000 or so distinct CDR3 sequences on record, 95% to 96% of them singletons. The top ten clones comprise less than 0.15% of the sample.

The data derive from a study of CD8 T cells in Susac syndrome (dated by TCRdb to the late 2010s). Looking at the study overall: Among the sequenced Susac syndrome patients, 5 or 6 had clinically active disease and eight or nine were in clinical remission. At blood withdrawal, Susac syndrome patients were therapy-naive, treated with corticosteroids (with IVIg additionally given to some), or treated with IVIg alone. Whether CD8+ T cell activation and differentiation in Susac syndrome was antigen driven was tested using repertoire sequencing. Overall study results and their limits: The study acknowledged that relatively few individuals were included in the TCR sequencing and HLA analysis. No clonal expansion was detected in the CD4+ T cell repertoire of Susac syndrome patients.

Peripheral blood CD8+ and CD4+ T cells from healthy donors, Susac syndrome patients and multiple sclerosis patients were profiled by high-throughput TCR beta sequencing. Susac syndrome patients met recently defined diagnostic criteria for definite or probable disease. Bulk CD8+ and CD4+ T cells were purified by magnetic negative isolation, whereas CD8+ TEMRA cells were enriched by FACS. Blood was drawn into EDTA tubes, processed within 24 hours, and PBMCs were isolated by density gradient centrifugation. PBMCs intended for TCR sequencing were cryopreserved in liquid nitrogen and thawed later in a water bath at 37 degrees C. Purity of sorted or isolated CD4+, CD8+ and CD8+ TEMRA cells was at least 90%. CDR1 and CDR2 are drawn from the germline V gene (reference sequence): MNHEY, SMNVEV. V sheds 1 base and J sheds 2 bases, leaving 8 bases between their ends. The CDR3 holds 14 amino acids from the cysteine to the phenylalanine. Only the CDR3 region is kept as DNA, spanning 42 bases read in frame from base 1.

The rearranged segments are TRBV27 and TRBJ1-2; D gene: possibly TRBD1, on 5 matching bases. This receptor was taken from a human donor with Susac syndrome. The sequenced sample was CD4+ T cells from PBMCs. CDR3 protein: CASSLLGPNYGYTF. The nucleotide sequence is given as TGTGCCAGCAGTTTATTGGGGCCAAACTATGGCTACACCTTC.